This TCR beta chain originates from a study of OX40 agonist ivuxolimab in advanced cancers. Overall study: In this trial design, patients received ivuxolimab intravenously at 0.01 to 10 mg/kg every 2 weeks.

The repertoire was sequenced with immunoSEQ multiplex PCR; TCRdb's copy has only in-frame clones and lacks some. Of some 20,000 clones listed, around four fifths were seen once; the top ten hold 45% to 60%. Study-level findings and limits: Also showing low normalized T-cell clonal expansion were some of the nonresponders. Researchers report that CD8+ T cells had, on average, more expanded clones than CD4+.

Germline assignment: CDR1 SEHNR and CDR2 FQNEAQ (reference sequence). Losses at the gene ends were 5 bases for V and 14 bases for J; bases not matched to a gene: 10. The CDR3 loop spans 12 amino acids. On this clone itself: Antigen specificity is unknown.

This receptor was obtained from an adult with an advanced solid tumor such as melanoma, head and neck, liver or kidney cancer. The chain carries TRBV7-9 and TRBJ1-2, with TRBD1 matching over 8 bases. The sequences come from CD4+ or CD8+ T cells sorted from blood, collected in a trial of the OX40 agonist ivuxolimab. CDR3 sequence: CASSQGQDRRTF. DNA of the CDR3: TGTGCCAGCAGCCAGGGACAGGATCGGAGGACCTTC.